A single sample gave rise to the 15 T cell receptor beta chains below, sequenced in a study of shared clonotypes between healthy human individuals. The data were produced by immunoSEQ multiplex PCR, yet TCRdb's version contains in-frame clones alone and is incomplete. The sample carries 2 million to 2.5 million clones, around 92% recorded once. The sequenced sample was naive CD4+ T cells from PBMCs. Sample subset: CD45RA+ positively selected. The receptors originated from a man aged 18 to 30 in good health. Some clones in this sample may be carry-over from other donors' samples.

The chain uses TRBV6-5 and TRBJ1-3; D possibly corresponds to TRBD1 (5 bases). V lost 4 bases and J 0 bases, leaving 13 bases between the germline ends. The germline V gene encodes CDR1 MNHEY and CDR2 SVGAGI. CDR3 length: 16 amino acids. CDR3 loop: CASSSRTTASGNTIYF. The CDR3 coding sequence is TGTGCCAGCAGTTCCCGAACGACAGCCTCTGGAAACACCATATATTTT.

V gene TRBV10-3 combines with J gene TRBJ2-5, with TRBD1 matching 8 bases. This CDR3 region has 13 residues. Germline CDR1 reads ENHRY; CDR2 reads SYGVKD. V gave up 6 bases and J gave up 5 bases; unmatched junction bases: 5. DNA for the CDR3: TGTGCCATCAGACAGGGGGTAGGGGAGACCCAGTACTTC. Its protein product is CAIRQGVGETQYF.

The chain couples TRBV19 to TRBJ2-1; 9 bases are a match to TRBD2. The length of the CDR3 is 16 residues. CDR1 is LNHDA and CDR2 is SQIVND in the germline V gene (reference sequence). V lost 7 bases and J lost 7; bases outside the gene matches: 14. The CDR3 region is CASTQGGGRALNEQFF. CDR3 nucleotides: TGTGCCAGTACCCAAGGTGGCGGGAGGGCCTTAAATGAGCAGTTCTTC. Drawing the rest from reference TRBV19 and TRBJ2-1, the complete variable domain is DGGITQSPKYLFRKEGQNVTLSCEQNLNHDAMYWYRQDPGQGLRLIYYSQIVNDFQKGDIAEGYSVSREKKESFPLTVTSAQKNPTAFYLCASTQGGGRALNEQFFGPGTRLTVL.

The chain recombines TRBV6-1 with TRBJ2-7, with 12 bases fitting TRBD2. Trimming at V came to 9 bases and at J to 9 bases, leaving 6 bases not matched to a gene. This CDR3 has 12 residues. Germline CDR1 and CDR2: MNHNS and SASEGT. CDR3 region: CASAGTSGLQYF. CDR3 coding DNA: TGTGCCAGTGCCGGGACTAGCGGGTTGCAGTACTTC.

The chain recombines TRBV6-5 with TRBJ2-5; 7 bases map to TRBD1. CDR3 size: 13 residues. The V segment lost 5 bases and the J segment 5 bases; nucleotides outside the gene matches: 5. Germline V CDR1 and CDR2: MNHEY, SVGAGI. CDR3 protein: CASSKTGRETQYF. DNA for the CDR3: TGTGCCAGCAGTAAGACAGGGCGGGAGACCCAGTACTTC.

The V call is TRBV7-2, the J call TRBJ2-7; D is ambiguous. The germline gives CDR1 SGHTA, CDR2 FQGNSA. V was shortened by 2 bases and J by 3 bases, with 5 bases between the two germline ends. The CDR3 covers 12 residues. DNA of the CDR3: TGTGCCAGCAGCTTAAAGGGCTACGAGCAGTACTTC. The encoded protein is CASSLKGYEQYF.

The V gene is TRBV19, the J gene TRBJ2-1, with 10 bases fitting TRBD2. CDR3 length equals 15 residues. V was clipped by 2 bases and J by 2 bases; unmatched bases: 0. Germline values: CDR1 LNHDA, CDR2 SQIVND (reference sequence). Here the CDR3 DNA reads TGTGCCAGTAGTATAACTAGCGGGGCCTACAATGAGCAGTTCTTC. The encoded protein is CASSITSGAYNEQFF. The entire variable domain, with the rest obtained from reference TRBV19 and TRBJ2-1, is as follows: DGGITQSPKYLFRKEGQNVTLSCEQNLNHDAMYWYRQDPGQGLRLIYYSQIVNDFQKGDIAEGYSVSREKKESFPLTVTSAQKNPTAFYLCASSITSGAYNEQFFGPGTRLTVL.

This rearrangement joins TRBV27 to TRBJ1-5, with D maybe TRBD1 (5 bases). CDR1 is MNHEY and CDR2 is SMNVEV in the germline V gene (reference sequence). The V gene lost 5 bases and the J gene lost 2 bases, with 19 bases spanning the gap. This CDR3 has 17 residues. Written as DNA, the CDR3 is TGTGCCAGCAGTCCCTACCTGTTTGGGGGTGGCAATCAGCCCCAGCATTTT. It specifies CASSPYLFGGGNQPQHF.

This CDR3 is CASSGEGALGGYTF. CDR3 nucleotide sequence: TGTGCCAGCAGTGGAGAGGGGGCATTGGGTGGCTACACCTTC. The chain combines TRBV28 with TRBJ1-2; 7 bases line up with TRBD1. The V segment lost 5 bases and the J segment 7 bases; nucleotides outside the gene matches: 10. In germline, CDR1 is MDHEN, CDR2 SYDVKM. This CDR3 is built from 14 residues.

The chain employs TRBV7-9 and TRBJ2-1; TRBD2 matches at 9 bases. The CDR3 extends over 17 amino acids. V lost 1 base to trimming and J lost 2 bases; unmatched junction nucleotides: 6. Looked up from germline, CDR1 is SEHNR and CDR2 is FQNEAQ (reference sequence). The CDR3 DNA reads as TGTGCCAGCAGCTTAGGGTCGCCTAGCGGGGCCTACAATGAGCAGTTCTTC. It specifies CASSLGSPSGAYNEQFF.

This clone was recorded a few times. The chain couples TRBV19 to TRBJ1-5; 7 bases line up with TRBD1. Germline-derived CDR1 and CDR2 are LNHDA and SQIVND (reference sequence). V was clipped by 5 bases and J by 1 base; unmatched bases: 5. The CDR3 runs to 15 residues. The CDR3 is CASSQGGRSNQPQHF. CDR3 DNA sequence: TGTGCCAGTAGTCAAGGGGGCAGGAGCAATCAGCCCCAGCATTTT.

The chain couples TRBV7-2 to TRBJ2-6, with a weak D call TRBD1 (6 bases). The germline gives CDR1 SGHTA, CDR2 FQGNSA. Trimming removed 5 bases at V and 0 bases at J, with 14 bases between. This CDR3 has 17 residues. DNA of the CDR3: TGTGCCAGCAGCCAACAGGGCGGGTTCTCTGGGGCCAACGTCCTGACTTTC. Translated: CASSQQGGFSGANVLTF. The whole variable domain, remainder taken from reference TRBV7-2 and TRBJ2-6, is GAGVSQSPSNKVTEKGKDVELRCDPISGHTALYWYRQSLGQGLEFLIYFQGNSAPDKSGLPSDRFSAERTGGSVSTLTIQRTQQEDSAVYLCASSQQGGFSGANVLTFGAGSRLTVL.

The rearrangement links TRBV2 to TRBJ2-5, with TRBD2 matching 14 bases. Germline CDR1 SNHLY, CDR2 FYNNEI. There are 16 residues in the CDR3. J lost 5 bases, V lost 4 bases, and 6 bases had no gene match. The CDR3 region has the DNA TGTGCCAGCAGTGTTGGGACTAGCGGGAGTCGGGAGACCCAGTACTTC. It yields the protein CASSVGTSGSRETQYF.

This clone was seen once. The V call is TRBV6-1, the J call TRBJ2-5; no clear D gene. Trimming stripped 2 bases from V and 3 bases from J, with 10 bases between. The germline V gene encodes CDR1 MNHNS and CDR2 SASEGT. The CDR3 extends over 14 amino acids. The CDR3 nucleotides read TGTGCCAGCAGTGAAAGGTCGCACGAAGAGACCCAGTACTTC. Its protein product is CASSERSHEETQYF.

The rearrangement links TRBV7-3 to TRBJ2-1; 9 bases match TRBD2. J lost 0 bases, V lost 5 bases, and 8 bases had no gene match. The CDR3 length is 17 residues. Germline V gene lookup returns CDR1 SGHTA and CDR2 FQGTGA. The CDR3 is CASSPGTSRSSYNEQFF. CDR3 coding DNA: TGTGCCAGCAGCCCTGGGACTAGCAGAAGCTCCTACAATGAGCAGTTCTTC.